These 15 T cell receptor beta chains share one sample of origin, sequenced in a study of OX40 agonist ivuxolimab in advanced cancers. Repertoires were generated with immunoSEQ multiplex PCR, while TCRdb's copy carries only in-frame clones and drops some. The sample holds tens of thousands of clones, approximately 80% seen once. Sequencing was performed on CD4+ or CD8+ T cells sorted from blood, taken in a trial of the OX40 agonist ivuxolimab. The receptors come from an adult with an advanced solid tumor such as melanoma, head and neck, liver or kidney cancer.

This clone has only a few counts. The chain is built from TRBV20-1 and TRBJ2-7; no clear D. V dropped 4 bases and J dropped 3 bases, with 7 bases sitting between them. CDR1 and CDR2 (germline): DFQATT, SNEGSKA (reference sequence). The CDR3 spans 11 residues. The CDR3 loop reads CSANALYEQYF. As DNA, the CDR3 is TGCAGTGCTAACGCCCTCTACGAGCAGTACTTC.

The rearrangement joins TRBV19 to TRBJ1-6, with D possibly TRBD1 on 5 matching bases. Deletions cut 7 bases from V and 5 bases from J, with 12 bases between. Looked up from germline, CDR1 is LNHDA and CDR2 is SQIVND (reference sequence). This CDR3 has 14 residues. The CDR3 DNA reads as TGTGCCAGTACTGTGGGGCAAAATAATTCACCCCTCCACTTT. This gives the protein CASTVGQNNSPLHF.

The chain combines TRBV4-1 with TRBJ2-5; D gene uncertain. CDR1 MGHRA and CDR2 YSYEKL come from the germline V gene. This CDR3 is built from 12 residues. V was trimmed by 0 bases and J by 7 bases, leaving 6 bases between them. The CDR3: CASSQDWGTQYF. The CDR3 nucleotides read TGCGCCAGCAGCCAAGATTGGGGGACCCAGTACTTC.

This clone was detected a few times. The V and J genes are TRBV19 and TRBJ2-5, with D possibly being TRBD1 or TRBD2 (5 bases each). Trimming pared 9 bases from V and 1 base from J, leaving 15 bases between. This CDR3 contains 14 residues. The germline V gene has CDR1 LNHDA and CDR2 SQIVND (reference sequence). Here the CDR3 DNA reads TGTGCCAGCGCACTGTGGGGGAGCCAAGAGACCCAGTACTTC. Amino acids: CASALWGSQETQYF.

The gene calls are TRBV28 and TRBJ2-6; possible D gene TRBD1, 5 bases. The V gene lost 8 bases and the J gene lost 1 base, with 21 bases spanning the gap. CDR3 length equals 18 residues. The germline V gene has CDR1 MDHEN and CDR2 SYDVKM. Here the CDR3 reads CASGALGRRDSGANVLTF. CDR3 coding DNA: TGTGCCAGCGGAGCGCTGGGGCGCAGGGATTCTGGGGCCAACGTCCTGACTTTC.

This clone was counted a few times. The CDR3 DNA reads as TGCGCCAGCAGCTTGTGGGGGGAAGAGACCCAGTACTTC. Encoded protein: CASSLWGEETQYF. V usage is TRBV5-1 and J usage is TRBJ2-5; D is possibly TRBD2 (6 bases). Looked up from germline, CDR1 is SGHRS and CDR2 is YFSETQ. The CDR3 runs 13 residues. Trimming cost V 1 base and J 3 bases, with 7 bases left between them.

This clone is a singleton in its sample. The CDR3 loop is CASSPVGVESGYTF. The CDR3 DNA reads as TGTGCCAGCAGCCCGGTGGGGGTTGAAAGTGGCTACACCTTC. V is TRBV6-5 and J is TRBJ1-2; D possibly corresponds to TRBD1 (5 bases). Germline V gene sequence: CDR1 MNHEY, CDR2 SVGAGI. Trimming cost V 6 bases and J 7 bases, with 18 bases left between them. This CDR3 contains 14 residues.

The rearrangement links TRBV5-4 to TRBJ1-3; 7 nucleotides match TRBD1. Trimming at V came to 4 bases and at J to 4 bases, leaving 11 bases not matched to a gene. The CDR3 has 16 amino acids. From germline, CDR1 is SGHNT and CDR2 YYREEE (reference sequence). CDR3 protein: CASSLGGSRAGNTIYF. The CDR3 DNA is TGTGCCAGCAGCCTAGGGGGCTCGAGGGCCGGAAACACCATATATTTT.

The chain joins TRBV5-5 to TRBJ1-5; the D is unclear. The CDR3 is 13 amino acids. Trimming stripped 1 base from V and 7 bases from J, with 9 bases between. CDR1 is SGHKS, CDR2 YYEKEE, per germline (reference sequence). The CDR3 region is CASSLITGQPQHF. DNA for the CDR3: TGTGCCAGCAGCTTGATAACGGGGCAGCCCCAGCATTTT.

J is TRBJ1-4 and V is TRBV7-2; no reliable D call. V was shortened by 8 bases and J by 8 bases, with 15 bases between the two germline ends. The CDR3 spans 13 residues. Per the germline V gene, CDR1 is SGHTA and CDR2 is FQGNSA. CDR3 in DNA: TGTGCCAGCGGCGTGGGGAGGGCCGAAAAACTGTTTTTT. Protein sequence: CASGVGRAEKLFF.

The chain recombines TRBV6-1 with TRBJ1-6, with D possibly being TRBD1 (5 bases). Germline values: CDR1 MNHNS, CDR2 SASEGT. Trimming left V 1 base short and J 9 bases short, with 16 bases between. The CDR3 has 16 amino acids. Here the CDR3 reads CASSEGDGTTSSPLHF. DNA of the CDR3: TGTGCCAGCAGTGAAGGAGACGGGACCACCAGTTCACCCCTCCACTTT.

This chain uses TRBV11-3 with TRBJ2-2; D remains ambiguous. Trimming left V 0 bases short and J 4 bases short, with 6 bases between. This CDR3 is 14 amino acids long. The germline V gene has CDR1 SGHNT and CDR2 YENEEA. The CDR3 spells CASSLDVGTGELFF. The CDR3, as DNA: TGTGCCAGCAGCTTAGATGTGGGCACCGGGGAGCTGTTTTTT.

The sample holds one count of this clone. The chain is built from TRBV7-2 and TRBJ1-5, with 10 positions matching TRBD1. Trimming cost V 4 bases and J 2 bases; bases outside gene matches: 2. The V gene's germline CDR1 is SGHTA and CDR2 FQGNSA. The CDR3 is 15 amino acids. This CDR3 is CASSSGQGGNQPQHF. The CDR3 DNA follows: TGTGCCAGCAGCTCCGGACAGGGGGGCAATCAGCCCCAGCATTTT.

The rearrangement uses TRBV27 and TRBJ2-5; TRBD2 aligns across 12 bases. The CDR3 is made up of 15 amino acids. The germline V gene encodes CDR1 MNHEY and CDR2 SMNVEV (reference sequence). Trimming removed 5 bases from V and 1 base from J; junction bases left unmatched: 2. CDR3: CASSQLAGGQETQYF. CDR3 in DNA: TGTGCCAGCAGTCAACTAGCGGGGGGCCAAGAGACCCAGTACTTC.

This clone was seen only once. The J gene is TRBJ2-5, the V gene TRBV7-9, with D tentatively TRBD1 (5 bases). This CDR3 spans 19 amino acids. V was shortened by 1 base and J by 4 bases, with 25 bases between the two germline ends. CDR1 SEHNR and CDR2 FQNEAQ come from the germline V gene (reference sequence). DNA for the CDR3: TGTGCCAGCAGCTTAGGAAGGCTGAGAGGACACCGTCGTCCAGAGACCCAGTACTTC. Protein product: CASSLGRLRGHRRPETQYF.